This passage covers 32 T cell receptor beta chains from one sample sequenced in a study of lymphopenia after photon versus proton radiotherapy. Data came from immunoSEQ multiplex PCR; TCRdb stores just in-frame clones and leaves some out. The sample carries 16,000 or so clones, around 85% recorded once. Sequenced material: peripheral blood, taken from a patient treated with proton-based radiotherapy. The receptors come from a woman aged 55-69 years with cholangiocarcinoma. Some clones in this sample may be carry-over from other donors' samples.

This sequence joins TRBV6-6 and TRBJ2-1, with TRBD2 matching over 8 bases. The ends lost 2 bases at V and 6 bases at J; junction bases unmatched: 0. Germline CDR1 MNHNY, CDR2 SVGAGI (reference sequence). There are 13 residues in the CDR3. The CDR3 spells CASSYGTSNEQFF. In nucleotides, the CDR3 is TGTGCCAGCAGTTACGGGACTAGCAATGAGCAGTTCTTC.

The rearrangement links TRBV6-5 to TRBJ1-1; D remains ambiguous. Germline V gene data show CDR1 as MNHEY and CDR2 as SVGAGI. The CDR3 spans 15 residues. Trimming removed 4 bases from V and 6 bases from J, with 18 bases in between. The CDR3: CASSFGPLRAAEAFF. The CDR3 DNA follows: TGTGCCAGCAGTTTCGGACCATTGAGGGCAGCTGAAGCTTTCTTT.

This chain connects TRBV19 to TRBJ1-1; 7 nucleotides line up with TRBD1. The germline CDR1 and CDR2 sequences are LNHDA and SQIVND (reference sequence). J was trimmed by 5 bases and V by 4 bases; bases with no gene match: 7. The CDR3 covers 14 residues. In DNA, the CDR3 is TGTGCCAGTAGTACCCCAGGGGGGCGGACTGAAGCTTTCTTT. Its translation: CASSTPGGRTEAFF.

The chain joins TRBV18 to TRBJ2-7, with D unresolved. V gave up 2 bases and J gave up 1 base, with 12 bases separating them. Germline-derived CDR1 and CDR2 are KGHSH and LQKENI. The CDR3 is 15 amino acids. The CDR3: CASSPYPDPSYEQYF. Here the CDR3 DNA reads TGTGCCAGCTCACCATACCCTGACCCGTCCTACGAGCAGTACTTC.

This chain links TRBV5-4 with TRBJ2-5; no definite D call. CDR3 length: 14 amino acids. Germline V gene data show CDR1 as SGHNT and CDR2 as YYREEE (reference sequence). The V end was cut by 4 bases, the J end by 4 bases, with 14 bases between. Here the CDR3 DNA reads TGTGCCAGCAGCCCACCGGGTGGTCGAGAGACCCAGTACTTC. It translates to CASSPPGGRETQYF.

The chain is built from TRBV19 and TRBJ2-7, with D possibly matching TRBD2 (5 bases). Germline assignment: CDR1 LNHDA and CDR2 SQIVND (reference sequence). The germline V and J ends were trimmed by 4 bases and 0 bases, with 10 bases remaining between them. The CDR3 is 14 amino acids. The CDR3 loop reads CASSTQGSSYEQYF. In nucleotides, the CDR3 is TGTGCCAGTAGTACCCAAGGGAGCTCCTACGAGCAGTACTTC.

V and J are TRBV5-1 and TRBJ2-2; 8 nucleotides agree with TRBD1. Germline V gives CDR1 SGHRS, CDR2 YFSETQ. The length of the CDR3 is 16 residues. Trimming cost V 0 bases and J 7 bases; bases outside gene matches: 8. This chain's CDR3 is CASSLAPQGAVGELFF. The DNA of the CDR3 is TGCGCCAGCAGCTTGGCCCCTCAGGGGGCGGTCGGGGAGCTGTTTTTT.

The CDR3 nucleotides are TGCGCCAGCAGTGAGATCGAGGCCCTTGAAGGAAACACCATATATTTT. This translates into CASSEIEALEGNTIYF. The V call is TRBV10-2, the J call TRBJ1-3; D is unresolved. Germline V gives CDR1 WSHSY, CDR2 SAAADI. CDR3 length: 16 residues. V lost 2 bases and J 4 bases, leaving 15 bases between the germline ends.

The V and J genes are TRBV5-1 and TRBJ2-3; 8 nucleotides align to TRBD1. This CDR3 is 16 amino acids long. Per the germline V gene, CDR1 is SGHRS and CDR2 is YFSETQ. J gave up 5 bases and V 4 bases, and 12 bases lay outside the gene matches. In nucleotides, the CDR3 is TGCGCCAGCAGCGGGGCCCAGACAGGGGATGGAGATACGCAGTATTTT. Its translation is CASSGAQTGDGDTQYF.

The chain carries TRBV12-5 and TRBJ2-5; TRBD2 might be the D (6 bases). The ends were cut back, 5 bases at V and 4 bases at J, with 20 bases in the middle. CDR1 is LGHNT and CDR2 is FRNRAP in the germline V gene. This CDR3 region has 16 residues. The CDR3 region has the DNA TGTGCTAGTGGTGGCGGGACCTGGGTCATTCCAGAGACCCAGTACTTC. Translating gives CASGGGTWVIPETQYF.

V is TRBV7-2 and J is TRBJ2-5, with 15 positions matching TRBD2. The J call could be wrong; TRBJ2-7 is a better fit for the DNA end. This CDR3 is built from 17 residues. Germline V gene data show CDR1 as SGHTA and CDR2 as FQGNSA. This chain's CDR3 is CASSLGLAGGSSYEQYF. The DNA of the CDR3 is TGTGCCAGCAGCTTGGGACTAGCGGGGGGTAGCTCCTACGAGCAGTACTTC.

The CDR3 DNA reads as TGTGCCAGTAGTCGGGACCCAACCTCCTACGAGCAGTACTTC. Translated, it gives CASSRDPTSYEQYF. The chain has TRBV19 and TRBJ2-7, with D perhaps assigned TRBD1 or TRBD2 (5 bases each). The V end was cut by 5 bases, the J end by 0 bases, with 11 bases between. CDR1 and CDR2 (germline): LNHDA, SQIVND (reference sequence). This CDR3 is 14 amino acids long. Full variable domain (outside the CDR3, taken from reference TRBV19 and TRBJ2-7): DGGITQSPKYLFRKEGQNVTLSCEQNLNHDAMYWYRQDPGQGLRLIYYSQIVNDFQKGDIAEGYSVSREKKESFPLTVTSAQKNPTAFYLCASSRDPTSYEQYFGPGTRLTVT.

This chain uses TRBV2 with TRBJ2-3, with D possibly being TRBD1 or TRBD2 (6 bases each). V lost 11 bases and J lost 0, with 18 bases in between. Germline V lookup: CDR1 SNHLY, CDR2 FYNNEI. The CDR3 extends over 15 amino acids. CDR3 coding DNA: TGTGCCGCGTCCGGGACGGGGGCGAGCACAGATACGCAGTATTTT. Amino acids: CAASGTGASTDTQYF.

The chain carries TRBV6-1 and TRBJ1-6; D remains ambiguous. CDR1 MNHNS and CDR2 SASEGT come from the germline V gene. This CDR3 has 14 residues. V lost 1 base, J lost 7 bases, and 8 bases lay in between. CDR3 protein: CASSEGYGNSPLHF. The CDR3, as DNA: TGTGCCAGCAGTGAAGGTTATGGGAATTCACCCCTCCACTTT.

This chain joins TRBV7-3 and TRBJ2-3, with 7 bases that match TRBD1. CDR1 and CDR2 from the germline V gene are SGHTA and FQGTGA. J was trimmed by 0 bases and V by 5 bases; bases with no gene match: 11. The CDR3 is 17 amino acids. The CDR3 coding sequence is TGTGCCAGCAGCACAAGGCCCCCGGGACAGAGCACAGATACGCAGTATTTT. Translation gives CASSTRPPGQSTDTQYF. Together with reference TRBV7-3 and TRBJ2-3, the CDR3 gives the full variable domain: GAGVSQTPSNKVTEKGKYVELRCDPISGHTALYWYRQSLGQGPEFLIYFQGTGAADDSGLPNDRFFAVRPEGSVSTLKIQRTERGDSAVYLCASSTRPPGQSTDTQYFGPGTRLTVL.

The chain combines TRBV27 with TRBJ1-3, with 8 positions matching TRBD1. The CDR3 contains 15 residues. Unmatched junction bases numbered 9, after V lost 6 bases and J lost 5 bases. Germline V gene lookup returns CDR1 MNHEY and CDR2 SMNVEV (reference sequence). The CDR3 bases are TGTGCCAGCAGCTCACAGGGGGAGATCAGAAACACCATATATTTT. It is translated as CASSSQGEIRNTIYF.

The chain's CDR3 is CASSPLGQKNTEAFF. CDR3 sequence (DNA): TGTGCCAGCAGCCCTCTTGGACAGAAGAACACTGAAGCTTTCTTT. The rearrangement uses TRBV9 and TRBJ1-1; possible D gene TRBD1, 6 bases. The CDR3 consists of 15 residues. V was cut by 4 bases and J by 1 base, with 14 bases left in between. Germline V gene lookup returns CDR1 SGDLS and CDR2 YYNGEE.

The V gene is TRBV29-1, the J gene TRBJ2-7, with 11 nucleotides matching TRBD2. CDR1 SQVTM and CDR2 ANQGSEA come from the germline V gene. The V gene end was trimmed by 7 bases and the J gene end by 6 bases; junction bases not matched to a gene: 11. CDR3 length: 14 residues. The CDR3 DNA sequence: TGCAGCGCCATAGGACTAGCGGGTTTCGGCGAGCAGTACTTC. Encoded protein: CSAIGLAGFGEQYF.

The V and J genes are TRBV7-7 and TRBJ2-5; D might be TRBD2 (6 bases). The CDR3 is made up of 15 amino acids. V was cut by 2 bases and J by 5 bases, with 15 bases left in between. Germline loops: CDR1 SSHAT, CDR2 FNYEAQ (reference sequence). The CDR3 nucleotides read TGTGCCAGCAGCTTACGGGCCCAACGGGGGGAGACCCAGTACTTC. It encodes CASSLRAQRGETQYF.

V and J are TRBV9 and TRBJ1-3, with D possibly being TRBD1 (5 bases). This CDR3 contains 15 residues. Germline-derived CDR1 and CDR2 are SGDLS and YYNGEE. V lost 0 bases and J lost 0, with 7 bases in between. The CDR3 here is CASSVDGHSGNTIYF. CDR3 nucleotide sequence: TGTGCCAGCAGCGTAGACGGACACTCTGGAAACACCATATATTTT.

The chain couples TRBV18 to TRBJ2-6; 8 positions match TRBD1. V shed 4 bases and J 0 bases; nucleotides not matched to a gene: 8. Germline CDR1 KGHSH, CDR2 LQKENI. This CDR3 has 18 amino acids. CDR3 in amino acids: CASSQTGAGFSGANVLTF. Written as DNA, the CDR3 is TGTGCCAGCTCACAGACAGGGGCGGGATTCTCTGGGGCCAACGTCCTGACTTTC.

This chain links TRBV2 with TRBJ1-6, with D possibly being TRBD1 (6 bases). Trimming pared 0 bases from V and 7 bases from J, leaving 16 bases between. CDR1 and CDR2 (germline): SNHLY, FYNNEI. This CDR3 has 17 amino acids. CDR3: CASSEAWGARSNSPLHF. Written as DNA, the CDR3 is TGTGCCAGCAGTGAAGCCTGGGGGGCTAGGTCCAATTCACCCCTCCACTTT.

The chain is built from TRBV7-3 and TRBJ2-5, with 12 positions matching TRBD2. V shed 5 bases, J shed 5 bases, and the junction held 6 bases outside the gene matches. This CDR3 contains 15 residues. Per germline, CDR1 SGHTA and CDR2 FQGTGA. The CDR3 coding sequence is TGTGCCAGCAGCCCCGGACTAGCGGGGTTGGAGACCCAGTACTTC. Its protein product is CASSPGLAGLETQYF.

The CDR3 DNA sequence: TGTGCCAGCAGCGCCGGGACAGGATTCCCTTACAATGAGCAGTTCTTC. Protein sequence: CASSAGTGFPYNEQFF. The chain joins TRBV9 to TRBJ2-1, with 8 bases matching TRBD1. The J segment lost 4 bases and the V segment lost 3 bases, leaving 9 bases of the junction unmatched. The CDR3 totals 16 residues. CDR1 and CDR2 (germline): SGDLS, YYNGEE. The variable domain in full, with the rest retrieved from reference TRBV9 and TRBJ2-1, is DSGVTQTPKHLITATGQRVTLRCSPRSGDLSVYWYQQSLDQGLQFLIQYYNGEERAKGNILERFSAQQFPDLHSELNLSSLELGDSALYFCASSAGTGFPYNEQFFGPGTRLTVL.

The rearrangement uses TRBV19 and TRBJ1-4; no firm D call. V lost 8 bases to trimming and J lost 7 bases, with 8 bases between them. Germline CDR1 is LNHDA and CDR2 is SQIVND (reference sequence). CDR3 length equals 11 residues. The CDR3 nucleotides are TGTGCCAGTCTTGTAGGTGAAAAACTGTTTTTT. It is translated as CASLVGEKLFF. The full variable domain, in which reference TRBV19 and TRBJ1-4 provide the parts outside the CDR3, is DGGITQSPKYLFRKEGQNVTLSCEQNLNHDAMYWYRQDPGQGLRLIYYSQIVNDFQKGDIAEGYSVSREKKESFPLTVTSAQKNPTAFYLCASLVGEKLFFGSGTQLSVL.

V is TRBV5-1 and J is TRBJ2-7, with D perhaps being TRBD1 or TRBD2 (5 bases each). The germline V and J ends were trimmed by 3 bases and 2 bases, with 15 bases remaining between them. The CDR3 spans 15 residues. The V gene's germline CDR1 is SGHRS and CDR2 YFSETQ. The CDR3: CASSSTTQGPYEQYF. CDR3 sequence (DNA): TGCGCCAGCAGCTCAACAACGCAGGGACCCTACGAGCAGTACTTC.

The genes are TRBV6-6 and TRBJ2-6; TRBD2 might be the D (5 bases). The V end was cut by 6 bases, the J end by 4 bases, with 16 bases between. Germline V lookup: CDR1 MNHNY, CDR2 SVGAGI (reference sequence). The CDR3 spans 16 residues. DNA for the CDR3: TGTGCCAGCAGAGAGGAGGCCCATTCAGGGGCCAACGTCCTGACTTTC. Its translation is CASREEAHSGANVLTF.

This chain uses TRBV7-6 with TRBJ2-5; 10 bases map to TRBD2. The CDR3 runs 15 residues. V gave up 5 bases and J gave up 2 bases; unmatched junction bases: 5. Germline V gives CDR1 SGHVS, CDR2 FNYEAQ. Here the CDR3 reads CASSRSGGAQETQYF. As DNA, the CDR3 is TGTGCCAGCAGCCGCAGCGGGGGGGCTCAAGAGACCCAGTACTTC.

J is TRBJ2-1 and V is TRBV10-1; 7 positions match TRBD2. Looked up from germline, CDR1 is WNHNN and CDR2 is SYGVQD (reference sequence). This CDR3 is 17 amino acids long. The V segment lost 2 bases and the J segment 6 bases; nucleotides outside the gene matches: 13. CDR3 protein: CASSENLPGGGINEQFF. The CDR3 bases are TGCGCCAGCAGTGAGAATTTGCCGGGGGGAGGGATCAATGAGCAGTTCTTC.

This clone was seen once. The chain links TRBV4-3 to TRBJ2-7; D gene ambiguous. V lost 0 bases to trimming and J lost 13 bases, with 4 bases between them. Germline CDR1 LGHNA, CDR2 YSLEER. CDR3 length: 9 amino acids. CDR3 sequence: CASSQDTYF. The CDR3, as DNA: TGCGCCAGCAGCCAAGATACCTACTTC.

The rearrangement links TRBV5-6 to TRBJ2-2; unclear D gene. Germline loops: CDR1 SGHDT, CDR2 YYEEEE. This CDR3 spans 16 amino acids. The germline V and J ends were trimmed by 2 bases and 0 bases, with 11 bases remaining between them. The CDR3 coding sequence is TGTGCCAGCAGCTTTACCCCCTCCCCGAACACCGGGGAGCTGTTTTTT. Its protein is CASSFTPSPNTGELFF.

CDR3 in DNA: TGTGCCATCAGTGAGTCGGGCGGGGTTCAGCCCCAGCATTTT. It yields the protein CAISESGGVQPQHF. J is TRBJ1-5 and V is TRBV10-3; no definite D call. The CDR3 extends over 14 amino acids. The germline CDR1 and CDR2 sequences are ENHRY and SYGVKD. V was shortened by 0 bases and J by 6 bases, with 9 bases between the two germline ends.